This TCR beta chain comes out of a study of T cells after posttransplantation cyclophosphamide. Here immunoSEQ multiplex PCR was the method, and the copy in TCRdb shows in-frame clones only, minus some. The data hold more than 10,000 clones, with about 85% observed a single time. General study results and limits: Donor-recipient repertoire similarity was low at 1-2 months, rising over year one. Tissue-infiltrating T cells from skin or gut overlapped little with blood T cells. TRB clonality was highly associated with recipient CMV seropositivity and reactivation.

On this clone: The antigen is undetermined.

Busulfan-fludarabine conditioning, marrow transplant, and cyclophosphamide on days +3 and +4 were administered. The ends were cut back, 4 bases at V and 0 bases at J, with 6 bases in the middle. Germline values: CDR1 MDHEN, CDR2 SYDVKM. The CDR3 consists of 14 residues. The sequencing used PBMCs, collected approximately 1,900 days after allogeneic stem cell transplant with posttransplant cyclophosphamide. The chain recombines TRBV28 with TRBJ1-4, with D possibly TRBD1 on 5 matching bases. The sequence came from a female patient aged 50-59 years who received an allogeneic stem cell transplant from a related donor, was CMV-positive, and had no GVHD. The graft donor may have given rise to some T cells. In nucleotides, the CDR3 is TGTGCCAGCAGTTGGGGGGCAACTAATGAAAAACTGTTTTTT. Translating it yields CASSWGATNEKLFF.